Presented here are 7 T cell receptor beta chains from one specimen sequenced in a study of shared clonotypes between healthy human individuals. Method: immunoSEQ multiplex PCR; TCRdb's copy keeps in-frame clones and lacks some. In the table there are fewer than 1 million clones, about 97% of which are singletons. Terminally differentiated effector memory CD45RA+ cells were excluded from the naive CD8 cells, which were CD45RO-negative and positively selected for CCR7. Sequencing was performed on naive CD8+ T cells sorted from blood. The receptors shown here come from a man younger than 40 in good health.

This sequence joins TRBV18 and TRBJ2-1; 7 bases are a match to TRBD1. Germline V gives CDR1 KGHSH, CDR2 LQKENI. J lost 8 bases, V lost 7 bases, and 14 bases had no gene match. The CDR3 spans 15 residues. This chain's CDR3 is CASLMAPDREDEQFF. In DNA, the CDR3 is TGTGCCAGCTTGATGGCGCCCGACAGGGAAGATGAGCAGTTCTTC.

The chain recombines TRBV7-2 with TRBJ2-7; 7 bases line up with TRBD1. Germline V gene lookup returns CDR1 SGHTA and CDR2 FQGNSA. The ends lost 8 bases at V and 4 bases at J; junction bases unmatched: 5. The CDR3 totals 12 residues. The CDR3 region is CASGGQRYEQYF. The DNA of the CDR3 is TGTGCCAGCGGGGGACAGCGGTACGAGCAGTACTTC.

Details on this clone: At one boundary the junction diverges from the germline segment, which might be a read error. The rearrangement uses TRBV7-7 and TRBJ2-7; D is uncertain. CDR1 and CDR2 from the germline V gene are SSHAT and FNYEAQ (reference sequence). The CDR3 spans 16 residues. The CDR3 region has the DNA TGTGCTAGCAGCCCCACGCTGGAGCCCTTAGCCTACGAGCAGTACTTC. Translating it yields CASSPTLEPLAYEQYF. Complete variable domain (other parts from reference TRBV7-7 and TRBJ2-7): GAGVSQSPRYKVTKRGQDVTLRCDPISSHATLYWYQQALGQGPEFLTYFNYEAQPDKSGLPSDRFSAERPEGSISTLTIQRTEQRDSAMYRCASSPTLEPLAYEQYFGPGTRLTVT.

The V gene is TRBV19, the J gene TRBJ2-3, with TRBD1 identical over 10 bases. The CDR3 consists of 14 residues. The V and J ends lost 4 bases and 6 bases, in that order; junction bases with no gene match: 4. In germline, CDR1 is LNHDA, CDR2 SQIVND (reference sequence). The CDR3 bases are TGTGCCAGTAGTACGGACAGGGGGTTGGATACGCAGTATTTT. It translates to CASSTDRGLDTQYF.

This clone was counted a single time. This rearrangement joins TRBV27 to TRBJ2-5; D is perhaps TRBD1 (7 bases). This CDR3 region has 15 residues. Trimming pared 5 bases from V and 4 bases from J, leaving 17 bases between. CDR1 is MNHEY and CDR2 is SMNVEV in the germline V gene (reference sequence). Here the CDR3 DNA reads TGTGCCAGCAGTCCAGCCGCAGGGGGGAGAGAGACCCAGTACTTC. It encodes CASSPAAGGRETQYF.

This clone was detected only once. CDR3 amino acids: CATSREEFGGNIQYF. The CDR3 DNA reads as TGTGCCACCAGCAGAGAGGAGTTCGGGGGAAACATTCAGTACTTC. J is TRBJ2-4 and V is TRBV15, with D perhaps matching TRBD2 (6 bases). The CDR3 is 15 amino acids. V was pared by 0 bases and J by 6 bases, with 12 bases between. The germline V gene has CDR1 LNHNV and CDR2 YYDKDF (reference sequence).

The DNA for the CDR3 is TGCGCCAGCAGCCAAGAGGGGGGGCGGGCGATCAGCTCCTACGAGCAGTACTTC. It yields the protein CASSQEGGRAISSYEQYF. V usage is TRBV4-1 and J usage is TRBJ2-7, with D perhaps TRBD2 (7 bases). The CDR3 has 18 amino acids. Germline-derived CDR1 and CDR2 are MGHRA and YSYEKL. Trimming removed 0 bases at V and 0 bases at J, with 18 bases between.